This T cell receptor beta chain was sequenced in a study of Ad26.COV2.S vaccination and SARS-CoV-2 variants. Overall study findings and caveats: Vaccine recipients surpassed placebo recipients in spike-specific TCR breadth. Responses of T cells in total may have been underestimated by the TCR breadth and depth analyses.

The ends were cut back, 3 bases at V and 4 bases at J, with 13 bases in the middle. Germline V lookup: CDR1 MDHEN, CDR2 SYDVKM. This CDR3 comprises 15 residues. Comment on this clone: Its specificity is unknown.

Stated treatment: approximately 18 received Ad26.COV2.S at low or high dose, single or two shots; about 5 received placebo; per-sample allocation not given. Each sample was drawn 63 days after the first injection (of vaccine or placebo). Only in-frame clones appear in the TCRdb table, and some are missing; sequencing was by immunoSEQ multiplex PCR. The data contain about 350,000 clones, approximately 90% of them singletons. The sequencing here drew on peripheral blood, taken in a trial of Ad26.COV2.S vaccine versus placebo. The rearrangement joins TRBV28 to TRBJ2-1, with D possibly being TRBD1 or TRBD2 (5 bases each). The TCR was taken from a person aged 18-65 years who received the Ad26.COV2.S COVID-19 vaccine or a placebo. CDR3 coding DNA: TGTGCCAGCAGTTTCAGAGGGACCGGGTACAATGAGCAGTTCTTC. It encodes CASSFRGTGYNEQFF.